These T cell receptor beta chains were read from a single sample in a study of CD8 T cells in Susac syndrome. Via MiXCR, TCRdb re-called the immunoSEQ multiplex PCR reads, giving one row per CDR3 protein. The sample has 100,000 to 150,000 distinct CDR3 sequences, about 95% seen once. What was sequenced was CD4+ T cells from PBMCs. The receptors were gathered from a human donor in good health. Both conserved end residues are part of each CDR3. D genes are given only for firm matches. Not all rows give a size; the values are once, few, many and, for expanded clones, a class.

d_call	clone_size	v_call	j_call	cdr3_aa	cdr3_nt
TRBD2	once	TRBV13	TRBJ2-3	CASSFGRAADTQYF	TGTGCCAGCAGCTTCGGGAGGGCAGCAGATACGCAGTATTTT
NA	NA	TRBV12-3/TRBV12-4	TRBJ2-4	CASSPQGAKNIQYF	TGTGCCAGCAGTCCCCAGGGGGCCAAAAACATTCAGTACTTC
TRBD1	NA	TRBV6-2/TRBV6-3	TRBJ2-7	CASSPTGEWLYLGEQYF	TGTGCCAGCAGTCCTACAGGGGAATGGCTGTATCTGGGCGAGCAGTACTTC
TRBD1	NA	TRBV6-5	TRBJ1-2	CASSLLQGAVGYTF	TGTGCCAGCAGTTTACTTCAGGGGGCGGTCGGCTACACCTTC
NA	NA	TRBV29-1	TRBJ1-4	CSVGASEKLFF	TGCAGCGTTGGGGCAAGTGAAAAACTGTTTTTT
NA	NA	TRBV11-2	TRBJ1-1	CASSLSQGAEAFF	TGTGCCAGCAGCTTATCGCAGGGCGCTGAAGCTTTCTTT
TRBD1	NA	TRBV9	TRBJ2-5	CASSSRTGQETQYF	TGTGCCAGCAGCTCTCGGACAGGGCAAGAGACCCAGTACTTC
NA	NA	TRBV2	TRBJ2-2	CASREQGTGELFF	TGTGCCAGCAGGGAACAGGGTACCGGGGAGCTGTTTTTT
TRBD2	NA	TRBV2	TRBJ2-1	CASSEPSGSGNEQFF	TGTGCCAGCAGTGAACCTAGCGGGAGCGGGAATGAGCAGTTCTTC
NA	once	TRBV4-1	TRBJ2-7	CASSQARGISYEQYF	TGCGCCAGCAGCCAAGCCCGGGGCATCTCCTACGAGCAGTACTTC
NA	NA	TRBV27	TRBJ1-4	CASSPHRSGDEKLFF	TGTGCCAGCAGTCCTCACAGGTCGGGGGATGAAAAACTGTTTTTT
NA	NA	TRBV3-1	TRBJ1-2	CASSQGPGHQGYTF	TGTGCCAGCAGCCAAGGCCCAGGGCATCAGGGCTACACCTTC
TRBD2	NA	TRBV7-9	TRBJ2-1	CASSLVGGSSYNEQFF	TGTGCCAGCAGCTTAGTCGGCGGGAGCTCCTACAATGAGCAGTTCTTC
NA	NA	TRBV19	TRBJ1-2	CASSIQGTANYGYTF	TGTGCCAGTAGTATCCAGGGAACGGCAAACTATGGCTACACCTTC
NA	NA	TRBV5-1	TRBJ2-1	CASILLSGGGSEQFF	TGCGCCAGCATCCTCCTATCGGGGGGCGGGAGTGAGCAGTTCTTC
NA	NA	TRBV20-1	TRBJ1-2	CSASDQNYGYTF	TGCAGTGCTAGTGACCAAAACTATGGCTACACCTTC
NA	once	TRBV12-3/TRBV12-4	TRBJ1-1	CASSSGPLGKAFF	TGTGCCAGCAGTTCCGGCCCTCTGGGGAAAGCTTTCTTT
NA	NA	TRBV5-6	TRBJ2-7	CASSLRQRNYEQYF	TGTGCCAGCAGCTTGCGCCAGCGAAACTACGAGCAGTACTTC
TRBD1	NA	TRBV2	TRBJ2-2	CASSPETGGTGELFF	TGTGCCAGCAGCCCTGAGACAGGGGGCACCGGGGAGCTGTTTTTT
NA	NA	TRBV5-1	TRBJ2-1	CASSLNGNEQFF	TGCGCCAGCAGCTTGAATGGGAATGAGCAGTTCTTC
NA	NA	TRBV30	TRBJ2-7	CAWTLALGKQYF	TGTGCCTGGACGCTTGCGCTAGGGAAGCAGTACTTC
NA	NA	TRBV5-1	TRBJ2-3	CASSSGGSSTDTQYF	TGCGCCAGCAGCTCCGGAGGTAGTAGCACAGATACGCAGTATTTT
NA	NA	TRBV29-1	TRBJ2-7	CSVEPTGRNEQYF	TGCAGCGTTGAGCCTACAGGGCGGAACGAGCAGTACTTC
NA	once	TRBV6-2/TRBV6-3	TRBJ1-5	CASSYSRAQPQHF	TGTGCCAGCAGCTATTCAAGGGCTCAGCCCCAGCATTTT
NA	NA	TRBV2	TRBJ2-3	CASGRGPVADTQYF	TGTGCCAGCGGGCGGGGTCCGGTAGCAGATACGCAGTATTTT
NA	few	TRBV12-3/TRBV12-4	TRBJ1-5	CASSLGDSNQPQHF	TGTGCCAGCAGTTTAGGTGATAGCAATCAGCCCCAGCATTTT